The 32 T cell receptor beta chains below were found in one sample sequenced in a study of blood T cell repertoires in COVID-19. The assay was immunoSEQ multiplex PCR, and TCRdb's table has in-frame clones only and misses some. The sample carries roughly 140,000 clones, around 82% recorded once. Sequencing input: peripheral blood. These receptors were taken from a man aged 60 to 75 with active or convalescent COVID-19.

This chain connects TRBV5-1 to TRBJ2-5; TRBD2 is a possible D gene (6 bases). Trimming stripped 3 bases from V and 4 bases from J, with 19 bases between. The CDR3 contains 16 residues. CDR1 is SGHRS, CDR2 YFSETQ, per germline. The CDR3 protein is CASSSLIDGRGETQYF. Here the CDR3 DNA reads TGCGCCAGCAGCTCCCTGATAGACGGGAGAGGAGAGACCCAGTACTTC.

This rearrangement joins TRBV24-1 to TRBJ2-5; D is perhaps TRBD1 (6 bases). V was cut by 1 base and J by 3 bases, with 8 bases left in between. This CDR3 has 14 amino acids. Germline V gene sequence: CDR1 KGHDR, CDR2 SFDVKD. CDR3 nucleotide sequence: TGTGCCACCAGTGATTTAGGGACAAAAGAGACCCAGTACTTC. It yields the protein CATSDLGTKETQYF.

This clone has just a few counts. The chain links TRBV10-3 to TRBJ1-5, with 7 bases fitting TRBD1. CDR1 is ENHRY and CDR2 is SYGVKD in the germline V gene. The CDR3 loop spans 14 amino acids. After removal of 6 bases from V and 5 bases from J, the junction contained 7 bases not matched to a gene. This chain's CDR3 is CAIRPSGGDQPQHF. The DNA for the CDR3 is TGTGCCATCAGGCCTTCAGGGGGTGATCAGCCCCAGCATTTT.

The gene calls are TRBV6-5 and TRBJ2-1, with D tentatively TRBD2 (6 bases). CDR1 is MNHEY and CDR2 is SVGAGI in the germline V gene. This CDR3 contains 14 residues. Trimming cost V 6 bases and J 5 bases, with 14 bases left between them. Here the CDR3 reads CASRPGLLNNEQFF. CDR3 DNA sequence: TGTGCCAGCAGGCCGGGACTCCTCAACAATGAGCAGTTCTTC.

The J gene is TRBJ2-7, the V gene TRBV5-1; a possible D gene is TRBD2 (6 bases). V was pared by 0 bases and J by 7 bases, with 17 bases between. The CDR3 runs to 15 residues. The germline V gene encodes CDR1 SGHRS and CDR2 YFSETQ. The CDR3 DNA reads TGCGCCAGCAGCTTGGCCCCGGACTATCCCTTGGAGCAGTACTTC. Translating gives CASSLAPDYPLEQYF.

The chain has TRBV7-3 and TRBJ2-1; D might be TRBD2 (6 bases). Germline V gene lookup returns CDR1 SGHTA and CDR2 FQGTGA. V was cut by 4 bases and J by 15 bases, with 19 bases left in between. CDR3 size: 13 residues. The chain's CDR3 is CASSSDGAGHTFF. In DNA, the CDR3 is TGTGCCAGCAGCTCCGACGGAGCGGGTCACACGTTCTTC.

This clone has only one observation. This rearrangement joins TRBV21-1 to TRBJ1-4; the D call of TRBD1 is as the table states it, not checked on the DNA. TRBV21-1 is deemed a pseudogene. This CDR3 has 14 residues. The CDR3 DNA follows: TGTGCCAGCAACTTGGGACAGGGGAATGAAAAACTGTTTTTT. This translates into CASNLGQGNEKLFF.

This clone occurred once. The chain is built from TRBV7-2 and TRBJ2-7; tentative D call: TRBD2 (6 bases). The V and J ends lost 4 bases and 3 bases respectively, with 10 bases between them. Looked up from germline, CDR1 is SGHTA and CDR2 is FQGNSA. This CDR3 has 13 residues. The CDR3 nucleotides read TGTGCCAGCAGCTCATGGGACTTCTACGAGCAGTACTTC. It translates to CASSSWDFYEQYF.

The chain uses TRBV28 and TRBJ2-7, with D perhaps TRBD1 (5 bases). CDR3 length: 14 residues. V lost 5 bases and J 1 base, leaving 12 bases between the germline ends. CDR1 and CDR2 (germline): MDHEN, SYDVKM. The CDR3 DNA reads TGTGCCAGCAGTAAGGGGTGGGGTTCCTACGAGCAGTACTTC. This gives the protein CASSKGWGSYEQYF.

The chain is built from TRBV7-2 and TRBJ2-1, with 8 positions matching TRBD2. The germline V gene has CDR1 SGHTA and CDR2 FQGNSA. The CDR3 is 14 residues long. V dropped 3 bases and J dropped 7; count of bases not matched to a gene: 5. The CDR3 region has the DNA TGTGCCAGCAGCTTCAGCGGGAGTAAAAATGAGCAGTTCTTC. It is translated as CASSFSGSKNEQFF.

The J gene is TRBJ2-3, the V gene TRBV3-1 (or the pseudogene TRBV3-2); TRBD2 aligns across 7 bases. Germline CDR1 is LGHDT and CDR2 is YNNKEL (reference sequence). V lost 2 bases to trimming and J lost 6 bases; unmatched junction nucleotides: 11. The CDR3 is 16 amino acids. The CDR3 bases are TGTGCCAGCAGCCAACTCGGGAGCGGGATATTTGATACGCAGTATTTT. Translating gives CASSQLGSGIFDTQYF.

The chain combines TRBV6-2 or TRBV6-3 with TRBJ2-5; 10 positions match TRBD1. The CDR3 sequence is 16 residues long. CDR1 is MNHEY, CDR2 SVGEGT, per germline. The J segment lost 2 bases and the V segment lost 5 bases, leaving 8 bases of the junction unmatched. The CDR3 reads CASSRGTGVIQETQYF. The DNA for the CDR3 is TGTGCCAGCAGTCGCGGGACAGGGGTTATTCAAGAGACCCAGTACTTC.

The V call is TRBV5-5, the J call TRBJ1-1, with D unresolved. Per the germline V gene, CDR1 is SGHKS and CDR2 is YYEKEE (reference sequence). The ends were cut back, 0 bases at V and 3 bases at J, with 6 bases in the middle. The CDR3 spans 13 residues. CDR3 coding DNA: TGTGCCAGCAGCTTGGCCGGGGACACTGAAGCTTTCTTT. It specifies CASSLAGDTEAFF.

The J gene is TRBJ1-1, the V gene TRBV5-1; D is unclear. The V gene's germline CDR1 is SGHRS and CDR2 YFSETQ. Trimming pared 1 base from V and 3 bases from J, leaving 7 bases between. The CDR3 loop spans 13 amino acids. The CDR3 is CASSLRGYTEAFF. CDR3 coding DNA: TGCGCCAGCAGCTTGCGCGGATACACTGAAGCTTTCTTT.

Written as DNA, the CDR3 is TGTGCCAGCAGGCCCCGGGCTGGAAACACCATATATTTT. Its protein product is CASRPRAGNTIYF. This chain connects TRBV9 to TRBJ1-3; no clear D gene. V lost 5 bases to trimming and J lost 2 bases, with 8 bases between them. Germline CDR1 reads SGDLS; CDR2 reads YYNGEE. The CDR3 totals 13 residues.

This clone has a handful of counts. The V and J genes are TRBV30 and TRBJ2-5; perhaps D is TRBD1 or TRBD2 (5 bases each). V was trimmed by 5 bases and J by 0 bases, leaving 22 bases between them. Per germline, CDR1 GTSNPN and CDR2 SVGIG (reference sequence). The CDR3 contains 17 residues. Written as DNA, the CDR3 is TGTGCCTGGGAGGGGCTTTTGGGGCGCAAGTACCAAGAGACCCAGTACTTC. Translation: CAWEGLLGRKYQETQYF. The variable domain in full, completed from reference TRBV30 and TRBJ2-5, reads SQTIHQWPATLVQPVGSPLSLECTVEGTSNPNLYWYRQAAGRGLQLLFYSVGIGQISSEVPQNLSASRPQDRQFILSSKKLLLSDSGFYLCAWEGLLGRKYQETQYFGPGTRLLVL.

This chain links TRBV7-2 with TRBJ2-2; D might be TRBD1 (5 bases). V was pared by 5 bases and J by 1 base, with 8 bases between. The CDR3 spans 14 residues. The V gene's germline CDR1 is SGHTA and CDR2 FQGNSA. CDR3 protein: CASSLQVNTGELFF. CDR3 DNA sequence: TGTGCCAGCAGCCTACAGGTGAACACCGGGGAGCTGTTTTTT. Supplemented by reference TRBV7-2 and TRBJ2-2, the full variable domain reads GAGVSQSPSNKVTEKGKDVELRCDPISGHTALYWYRQSLGQGLEFLIYFQGNSAPDKSGLPSDRFSAERTGGSVSTLTIQRTQQEDSAVYLCASSLQVNTGELFFGEGSRLTVL.

The chain combines TRBV7-9 with TRBJ1-6; D gene ambiguous. Trimming shortened V by 6 bases and J by 7 bases, and 7 bases separated the two germline ends. Per the germline V gene, CDR1 is SEHNR and CDR2 is FQNEAQ (reference sequence). This CDR3 has 12 residues. The CDR3 sequence is CASRYQNSPLHF. The CDR3 coding sequence is TGTGCCAGCAGATATCAGAATTCACCCCTCCACTTT.

The chain links TRBV5-6 to TRBJ1-4; 7 bases are a match to TRBD1. J lost 7 bases, V lost 3 bases, and 6 bases had no gene match. The CDR3 consists of 14 residues. Germline V gene data show CDR1 as SGHDT and CDR2 as YYEEEE. Here the CDR3 reads CASSSTGMGEKLFF. As DNA, the CDR3 is TGTGCCAGCAGCTCGACAGGGATGGGTGAAAAACTGTTTTTT.

The V call is TRBV7-2, the J call TRBJ1-4; TRBD1 might be the D (6 bases). V lost 2 bases and J lost 5, with 15 bases in between. The CDR3 contains 16 residues. Germline V gives CDR1 SGHTA, CDR2 FQGNSA. The CDR3 bases are TGTGCCAGCAGCTTAAGGGCGCCAGGGACAAATGAAAAACTGTTTTTT. This sequence encodes CASSLRAPGTNEKLFF. The variable domain in full, with the rest retrieved from reference TRBV7-2 and TRBJ1-4, is GAGVSQSPSNKVTEKGKDVELRCDPISGHTALYWYRQSLGQGLEFLIYFQGNSAPDKSGLPSDRFSAERTGGSVSTLTIQRTQQEDSAVYLCASSLRAPGTNEKLFFGSGTQLSVL.

The chain joins TRBV9 to TRBJ2-7, with D possibly matching TRBD1 (6 bases). Germline V lookup: CDR1 SGDLS, CDR2 YYNGEE. The CDR3 is 15 residues long. Between the trimmed V and J ends, which lost 0 bases and 0 bases, there was a span of 10 bases. CDR3 sequence reads: CASSVGEGDSYEQYF. CDR3 bases: TGTGCCAGCAGCGTAGGCGAGGGGGACTCCTACGAGCAGTACTTC.

The chain employs TRBV27 and TRBJ2-2; possibly TRBD2 for D (5 bases). Germline loops: CDR1 MNHEY, CDR2 SMNVEV (reference sequence). The CDR3 spans 16 residues. Trimming removed 5 bases from V and 6 bases from J, with 19 bases in between. As DNA, the CDR3 is TGTGCCAGCAGTCCGAACCTTGGACTGACCTCCGGGGAGCTGTTTTTT. It translates to CASSPNLGLTSGELFF.

This clone was recorded a few times. This chain connects TRBV7-9 to TRBJ1-4; D call uncertain. V was pared by 5 bases and J by 0 bases, with 10 bases between. Germline CDR1 is SEHNR and CDR2 is FQNEAQ (reference sequence). The length of the CDR3 is 15 residues. CDR3 coding DNA: TGTGCCAGCAGCCGCCGTACAGCAACTAATGAAAAACTGTTTTTT. Translated: CASSRRTATNEKLFF.

The rearrangement joins TRBV6-5 to TRBJ1-3; D remains ambiguous. V was clipped by 4 bases and J by 0 bases, with 7 bases between them. The germline CDR1 and CDR2 sequences are MNHEY and SVGAGI. The CDR3 extends over 14 amino acids. CDR3 loop: CASSSGFSGNTIYF. The CDR3 DNA reads as TGTGCCAGCAGTTCCGGGTTCTCTGGAAACACCATATATTTT.

The chain combines TRBV7-9 with TRBJ2-1; D gene ambiguous. Trimming stripped 7 bases from V and 4 bases from J, with 14 bases between. Germline CDR1 reads SEHNR; CDR2 reads FQNEAQ (reference sequence). The CDR3 is 14 residues long. CDR3 DNA: TGTGCCAGCAACCGCTTGGAGCTTTACAATGAGCAGTTCTTC. Protein product: CASNRLELYNEQFF.

This chain joins TRBV5-1 and TRBJ2-5; 9 bases agree with TRBD2. Germline CDR1 SGHRS, CDR2 YFSETQ. The length of the CDR3 is 16 residues. The ends lost 0 bases at V and 1 base at J; junction bases unmatched: 4. CDR3 in DNA: TGCGCCAGCAGCTTGGGTGCTAGCGGGACCCAAGAGACCCAGTACTTC. Translated: CASSLGASGTQETQYF.

The genes are TRBV9 and TRBJ1-1; tentative D call: TRBD1 (6 bases). The CDR3 is 14 amino acids. V was cut by 3 bases and J by 6 bases, with 15 bases left in between. From germline, CDR1 is SGDLS and CDR2 YYNGEE. CDR3 in DNA: TGTGCCAGCAGCGCCCACGAAGGGGGGGCTGAAGCTTTCTTT. It translates to CASSAHEGGAEAFF.

The chain recombines TRBV10-3 with TRBJ2-3, with a tentative D call TRBD1 (5 bases). CDR3 length equals 15 residues. Germline V gene lookup returns CDR1 ENHRY and CDR2 SYGVKD. Trimming shortened V by 0 bases and J by 3 bases, and 10 bases separated the two germline ends. CDR3 residues: CAISESTASTDTQYF. The CDR3, as DNA: TGTGCCATCAGTGAGTCGACAGCGAGTACAGATACGCAGTATTTT.

The CDR3 DNA is TGTGCCAGCAGTCATACAGGGGCTTCATACAATGAGCAGTTCTTC. This encodes CASSHTGASYNEQFF. The chain recombines TRBV6-5 with TRBJ2-1, with 7 bases matching TRBD1. J was trimmed by 4 bases and V by 5 bases; bases with no gene match: 8. Germline V gives CDR1 MNHEY, CDR2 SVGAGI. The CDR3 contains 15 residues.

The chain couples TRBV7-2 to TRBJ1-1, with 8 bases that match TRBD1. Germline CDR1 and CDR2: SGHTA and FQGNSA. The CDR3 contains 13 residues. Trimming removed 6 bases from V and 4 bases from J; junction bases left unmatched: 4. The CDR3 region has the DNA TGTGCCAGCAGACAGGGGGACGGCACTGAAGCTTTCTTT. Protein sequence: CASRQGDGTEAFF.

The chain employs TRBV5-1 and TRBJ1-2; possibly TRBD1 for D (6 bases). CDR1 SGHRS and CDR2 YFSETQ come from the germline V gene. Trimming took 3 bases from V and 4 from J, leaving 16 bases between them. The CDR3 sequence is 15 residues long. CDR3 in DNA: TGCGCCAGCAGCTCAAACACAGGGAACATCTATGGCTACACCTTC. This gives the protein CASSSNTGNIYGYTF.

V gene TRBV28 combines with J gene TRBJ2-1; 10 bases are a match to TRBD2. The CDR3 totals 16 residues. The trim removed 3 bases at V and 8 bases at J, leaving 10 bases unmatched. Germline CDR1 and CDR2: MDHEN and SYDVKM. For the CDR3, the DNA is TGTGCCAGCAGTTTTGGAGTAGCGGGAGGTCGCGATGAGCAGTTCTTC. It yields the protein CASSFGVAGGRDEQFF.